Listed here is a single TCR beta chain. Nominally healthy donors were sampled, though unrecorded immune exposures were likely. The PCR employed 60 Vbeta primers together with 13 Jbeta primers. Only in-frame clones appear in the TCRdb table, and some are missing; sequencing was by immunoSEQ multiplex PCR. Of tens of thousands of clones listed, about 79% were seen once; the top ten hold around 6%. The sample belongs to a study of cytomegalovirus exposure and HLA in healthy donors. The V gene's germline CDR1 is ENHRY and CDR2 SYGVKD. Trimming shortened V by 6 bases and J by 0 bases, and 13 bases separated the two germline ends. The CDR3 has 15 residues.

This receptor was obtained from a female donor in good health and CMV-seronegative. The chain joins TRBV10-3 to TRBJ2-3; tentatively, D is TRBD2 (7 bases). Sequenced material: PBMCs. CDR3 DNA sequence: TGTGCCATCAGCCCCCGGGGGGCTAGCACAGATACGCAGTATTTT. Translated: CAISPRGASTDTQYF.